This T cell receptor beta chain is drawn from a study of blood T cells in healthy people across ages. Findings and caveats of the study: Roughly linearly, TCR beta diversity per million T cells fell as age increased. Naive T cell percentage by flow cytometry tracked strongly with beta diversity. Researchers judged that diversity estimates from one million T cells fell short of true values. PBMCs left unsorted prevented a conclusive naive versus antigen-experienced comparison.

PCR was performed a second time for about 7 to 12 cycles using a sample-barcoded 5' primer and a J-beta primer mix. Using its own MiXCR run on the 5' RACE reads, TCRdb lists one record per CDR3 protein. The table has over 1,300,000 distinct CDR3 sequences, almost 60% seen once. This clonotype has a handful of counts. Its antigen remains unknown. CDR3 length: 13 residues. Germline V gene lookup returns CDR1 SQVTM and CDR2 ANQGSEA. V lost 4 bases, J lost 2 bases, and 10 bases lay in between. The receptor was isolated from a man aged 18 to 29 in good health. Material: blood. This chain links TRBV29-1 with TRBJ2-3; D is possibly TRBD2 (6 bases). CDR3 region: CSVGGLNTDTQYF. The DNA for the CDR3 is TGCAGCGTTGGAGGACTAAACACAGATACGCAGTATTTT.